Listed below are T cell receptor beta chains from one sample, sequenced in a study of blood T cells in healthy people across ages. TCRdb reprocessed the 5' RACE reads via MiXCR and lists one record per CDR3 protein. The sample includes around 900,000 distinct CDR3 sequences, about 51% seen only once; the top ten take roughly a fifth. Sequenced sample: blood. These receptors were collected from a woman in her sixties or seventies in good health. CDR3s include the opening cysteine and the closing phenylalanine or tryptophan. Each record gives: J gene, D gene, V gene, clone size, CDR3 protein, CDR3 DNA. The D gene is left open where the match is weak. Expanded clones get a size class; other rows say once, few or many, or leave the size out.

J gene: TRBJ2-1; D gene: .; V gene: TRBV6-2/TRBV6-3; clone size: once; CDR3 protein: CASSAHRSLNEQFF; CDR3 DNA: TGTGCCAGCAGTGCGCACCGGAGTTTGAATGAGCAGTTCTTC
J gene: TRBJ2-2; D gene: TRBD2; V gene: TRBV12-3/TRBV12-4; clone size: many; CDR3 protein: CASGARLASGELFF; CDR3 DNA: TGTGCCAGCGGCGCGCGACTAGCATCCGGGGAGCTGTTTTTT
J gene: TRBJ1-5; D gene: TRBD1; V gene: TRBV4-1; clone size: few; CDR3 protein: CASSLIGTGPNQPQHF; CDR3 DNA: TGCGCCAGCAGCCTTATCGGGACAGGGCCCAATCAGCCCCAGCATTTT
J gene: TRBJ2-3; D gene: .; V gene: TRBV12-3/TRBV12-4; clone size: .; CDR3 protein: CASSSARRDTQYF; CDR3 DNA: TGTGCCAGCAGTTCTGCCCGTCGGGATACGCAGTATTTT
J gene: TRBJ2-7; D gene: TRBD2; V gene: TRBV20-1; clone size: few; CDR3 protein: CSARRTSTNEQYF; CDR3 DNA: TGCAGTGCTCGCCGGACTAGCACCAACGAGCAGTACTTC
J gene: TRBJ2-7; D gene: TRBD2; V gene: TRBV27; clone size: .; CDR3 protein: CASSLWVAGVNEQYF; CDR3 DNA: TGTGCCAGCAGTTTATGGGTAGCGGGAGTCAACGAGCAGTACTTC
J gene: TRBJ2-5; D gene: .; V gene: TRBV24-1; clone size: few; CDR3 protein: CATSRSGVGETQYF; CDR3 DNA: TGTGCCACCAGTAGGAGCGGCGTCGGAGAGACCCAGTACTTC
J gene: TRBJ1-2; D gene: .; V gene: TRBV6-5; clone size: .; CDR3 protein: CASSYQGNYGYTF; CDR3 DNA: TGTGCCAGCAGTTATCAAGGGAACTATGGCTACACCTTC
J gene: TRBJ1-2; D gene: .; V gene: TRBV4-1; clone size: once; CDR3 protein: CASSENELAGYGYTF; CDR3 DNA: TGCGCCAGCAGCGAAAACGAATTAGCAGGCTATGGCTACACCTTC
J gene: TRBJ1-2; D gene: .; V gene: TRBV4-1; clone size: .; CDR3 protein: CASSQELHYGYTF; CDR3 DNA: TGCGCCAGCAGCCAAGAACTCCACTATGGCTACACCTTC
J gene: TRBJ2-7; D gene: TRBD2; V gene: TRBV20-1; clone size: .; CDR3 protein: CSAKRGPSYEQYF; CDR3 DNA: TGCAGTGCTAAGCGGGGCCCCTCCTACGAGCAGTACTTC
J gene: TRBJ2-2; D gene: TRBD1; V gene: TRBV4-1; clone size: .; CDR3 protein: CASSQDQSRGRPGELFF; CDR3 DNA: TGCGCCAGCAGCCAAGATCAATCCAGGGGGCGGCCCGGGGAGCTGTTTTTT
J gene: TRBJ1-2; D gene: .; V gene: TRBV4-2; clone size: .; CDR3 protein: CASSQERLGYGYTF; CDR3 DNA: TGTGCCAGCAGCCAAGAGAGACTCGGCTATGGCTACACCTTC